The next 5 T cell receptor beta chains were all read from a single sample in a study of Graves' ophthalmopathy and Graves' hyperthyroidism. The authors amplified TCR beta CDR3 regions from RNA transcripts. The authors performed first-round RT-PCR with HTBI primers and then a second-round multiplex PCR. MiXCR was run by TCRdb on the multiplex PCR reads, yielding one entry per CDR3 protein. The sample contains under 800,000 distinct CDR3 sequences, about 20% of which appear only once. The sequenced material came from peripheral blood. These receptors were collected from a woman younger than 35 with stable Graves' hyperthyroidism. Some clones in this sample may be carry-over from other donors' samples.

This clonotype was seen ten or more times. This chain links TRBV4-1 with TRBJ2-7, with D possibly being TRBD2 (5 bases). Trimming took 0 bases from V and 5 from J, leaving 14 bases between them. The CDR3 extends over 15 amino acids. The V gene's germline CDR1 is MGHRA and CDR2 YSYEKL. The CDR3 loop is CASSQERTLGDEQYF. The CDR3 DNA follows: TGCGCCAGCAGCCAAGAACGGACCCTCGGGGACGAGCAGTACTTC.

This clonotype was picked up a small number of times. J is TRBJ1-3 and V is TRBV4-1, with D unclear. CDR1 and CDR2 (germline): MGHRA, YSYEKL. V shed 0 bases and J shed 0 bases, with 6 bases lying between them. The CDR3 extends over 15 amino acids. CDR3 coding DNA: TGCGCCAGCAGCCAAGACAGCGGCTCTGGAAACACCATATATTTT. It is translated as CASSQDSGSGNTIYF.

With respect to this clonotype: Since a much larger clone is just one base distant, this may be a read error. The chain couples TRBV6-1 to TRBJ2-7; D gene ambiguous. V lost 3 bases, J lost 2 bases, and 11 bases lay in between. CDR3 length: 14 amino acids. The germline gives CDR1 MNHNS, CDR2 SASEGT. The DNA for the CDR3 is TGTGCCAGCAGTGATTCGGAGACCACCTACGAGCAGTACTTC. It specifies CASSDSETTYEQYF.

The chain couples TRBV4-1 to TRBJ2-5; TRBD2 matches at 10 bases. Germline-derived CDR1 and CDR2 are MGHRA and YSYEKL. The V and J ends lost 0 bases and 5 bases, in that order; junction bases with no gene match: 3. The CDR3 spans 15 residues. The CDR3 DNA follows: TGCGCCAGCAGCCAAGAGGAGCGGGGGGGGGAGACCCAGTACTTC. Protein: CASSQEERGGETQYF.

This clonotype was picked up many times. The CDR3 is CASSYRDRASGNTIYF. As DNA, the CDR3 is TGTGCCAGCAGTTACCGGGACAGGGCCTCTGGAAACACCATATATTTT. This chain connects TRBV6-2 or TRBV6-3 to TRBJ1-3, with TRBD1 matching over 9 bases. This CDR3 contains 16 residues. With 2 bases clipped from V and 0 bases from J, the junction kept 2 bases outside the gene matches. Looked up from germline, CDR1 is MNHEY and CDR2 is SVGEGT.